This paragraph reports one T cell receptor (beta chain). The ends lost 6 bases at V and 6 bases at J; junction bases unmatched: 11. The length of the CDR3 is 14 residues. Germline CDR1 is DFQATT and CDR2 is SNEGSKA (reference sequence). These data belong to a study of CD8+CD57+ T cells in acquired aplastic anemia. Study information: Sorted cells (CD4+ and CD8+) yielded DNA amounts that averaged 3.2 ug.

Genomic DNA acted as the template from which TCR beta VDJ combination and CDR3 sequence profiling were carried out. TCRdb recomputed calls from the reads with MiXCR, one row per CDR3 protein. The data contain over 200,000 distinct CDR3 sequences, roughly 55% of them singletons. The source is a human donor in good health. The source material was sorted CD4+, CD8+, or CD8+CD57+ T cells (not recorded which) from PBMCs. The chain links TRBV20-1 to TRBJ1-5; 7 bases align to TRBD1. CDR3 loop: CSATTGKLGQPQHF. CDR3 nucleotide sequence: TGCAGTGCAACGACAGGGAAACTGGGTCAGCCCCAGCATTTT.